The 14 T cell receptor beta chains reported below all come from one sample, sequenced in a study of early T cells in non-severe SARS-CoV-2 infection. TCRdb redid the calling of the 5' RACE reads with MiXCR, one entry per CDR3 protein. This sample has approximately 37,000 distinct CDR3 sequences, with roughly 4.7% found just once. The sequencing input was whole blood. Receptors were obtained from an adult who was a healthcare worker with PCR-confirmed SARS-CoV-2 infection or an uninfected control (not recorded which).

There are many counts of this clonotype. The chain carries TRBV11-3 and TRBJ2-1; the match to TRBD2 covers 7 bases. The CDR3 consists of 18 residues. V lost 0 bases and J lost 4; bases outside the gene matches: 12. Germline CDR1 reads SGHNT; CDR2 reads YENEEA. CDR3 sequence: CASSLDQGGSAKYNEQFF. In nucleotides, the CDR3 is TGTGCCAGCAGCTTAGATCAGGGCGGGAGCGCCAAATACAATGAGCAGTTCTTC.

This clonotype has at least ten counts. The chain links TRBV12-3 or TRBV12-4 to TRBJ1-3, with D perhaps TRBD1 (5 bases). V was pared by 8 bases and J by 4 bases, with 24 bases between. The CDR3 sequence is 17 residues long. CDR3 region: CASSGPLLQSRGNTIYF. The CDR3 nucleotides are TGTGCCAGCTCGGGACCCCTCTTGCAAAGTAGGGGAAACACCATATATTTT.

This clonotype was counted between two and nine times. The chain employs TRBV24-1 and TRBJ2-1; 8 bases align to TRBD2. Trimming at V came to 3 bases and at J to 0 bases, leaving 12 bases not matched to a gene. Germline-derived CDR1 and CDR2 are KGHDR and SFDVKD. The CDR3 contains 19 residues. The CDR3 here is CATSDAGASGSSSYNEQFF. The CDR3 DNA is TGTGCCACCAGTGATGCCGGGGCTAGCGGGTCCAGCTCCTACAATGAGCAGTTCTTC.

This clonotype occurred many times. The chain joins TRBV7-3 to TRBJ2-1, with a weak D call TRBD2 (6 bases). The V and J ends lost 5 bases and 0 bases respectively, with 23 bases between them. Germline loops: CDR1 SGHTA, CDR2 FQGTGA. This CDR3 region has 19 residues. The CDR3 DNA sequence: TGTGCCAGCAGCCCCCCTGGCGGGGCGAGCCCGAGCTCCTACAATGAGCAGTTCTTC. It is translated as CASSPPGGASPSSYNEQFF.

This clonotype was detected a few times. The chain is built from TRBV28 and TRBJ2-2, with 8 bases fitting TRBD1. The CDR3 has 14 amino acids. Germline-derived CDR1 and CDR2 are MDHEN and SYDVKM. V gave up 6 bases and J gave up 3 bases; unmatched junction bases: 3. The CDR3 sequence is CASRLTGDTGELFF. The CDR3 nucleotides read TGTGCCAGCAGGCTGACAGGGGACACCGGGGAGCTGTTTTTT.

This sequence joins TRBV28 and TRBJ1-2; possible D gene TRBD1, 5 bases. Germline CDR1 MDHEN, CDR2 SYDVKM. Between the trimmed V and J ends, which lost 5 bases and 5 bases, there was a span of 12 bases. There are 13 residues in the CDR3. For the CDR3, the DNA is TGTGCCAGCAGTCCCCCCGGGGGGTATGGCTACACCTTC. Translation gives CASSPPGGYGYTF.

This clonotype was counted only a few times. J is TRBJ1-1 and V is TRBV5-4; D may be TRBD1 (6 bases). This CDR3 spans 16 amino acids. Per germline, CDR1 SGHNT and CDR2 YYREEE (reference sequence). With 1 base removed from V and 0 bases from J, the gap between germline ends came to 13 bases. The CDR3 sequence: CASSLLGGAVNTEAFF. In DNA, the CDR3 is TGTGCCAGCAGCTTGTTGGGGGGCGCGGTGAACACTGAAGCTTTCTTT.

The rearrangement joins TRBV15 to TRBJ1-5, with 8 bases that match TRBD1. This CDR3 contains 14 residues. The germline CDR1 and CDR2 sequences are LNHNV and YYDKDF (reference sequence). V shed 5 bases and J 6 bases; nucleotides not matched to a gene: 6. In nucleotides, the CDR3 is TGTGCCACCAGCGGAGGACAGGGTACTCAGCCCCAGCATTTT. Amino acid sequence: CATSGGQGTQPQHF.

The CDR3 bases are TGTGCCAGCAGCTTGGCACCAGGACAGGGGAACAACTATGGCTACACCTTC. Protein: CASSLAPGQGNNYGYTF. The chain joins TRBV5-4 to TRBJ1-2; 9 bases align to TRBD1. V was pared by 0 bases and J by 2 bases, with 8 bases of the junction left unmatched. This CDR3 is 17 amino acids long. Germline V lookup: CDR1 SGHNT, CDR2 YYREEE (reference sequence). The entire variable domain, with the rest obtained from reference TRBV5-4 and TRBJ1-2, is as follows: ETGVTQSPTHLIKTRGQQVTLRCSSQSGHNTVSWYQQALGQGPQFIFQYYREEENGRGNFPPRFSGLQFPNYSSELNVNALELDDSALYLCASSLAPGQGNNYGYTFGSGTRLTVV.

This clonotype was detected ten times or more. J is TRBJ2-2 and V is TRBV7-9; D unresolved. Germline V CDR1 and CDR2: SEHNR, FQNEAQ (reference sequence). The CDR3 has 18 amino acids. V was shortened by 3 bases and J by 1 base, with 18 bases between the two germline ends. CDR3 in DNA: TGTGCCAGCAGCTTTGAAGCACAGAGTTTAATGAACACCGGGGAGCTGTTTTTT. It encodes CASSFEAQSLMNTGELFF.

This clonotype showed up many times. The genes are TRBV18 and TRBJ2-5; D uncertain. The germline V gene has CDR1 KGHSH and CDR2 LQKENI. The CDR3 has 12 residues. V was pared by 3 bases and J by 5 bases, with 7 bases between. The CDR3 is CASSPSLETQYF. The CDR3, as DNA: TGTGCCAGCTCACCTAGTTTGGAGACCCAGTACTTC.

The chain links TRBV5-4 to TRBJ2-1, with a weak D call TRBD1 (5 bases). The CDR3 totals 14 residues. Trimming stripped 1 base from V and 0 bases from J, with 5 bases between. CDR1 and CDR2 from the germline V gene are SGHNT and YYREEE (reference sequence). The CDR3 spells CASSLQGSYNEQFF. Written as DNA, the CDR3 is TGTGCCAGCAGCTTGCAGGGCTCCTACAATGAGCAGTTCTTC.

This chain joins TRBV6-5 and TRBJ2-7; 15 nucleotides line up with TRBD2. The CDR3 consists of 18 residues. J gave up 5 bases and V 7 bases, and 15 bases lay outside the gene matches. The germline V gene encodes CDR1 MNHEY and CDR2 SVGAGI. The CDR3 bases are TGTGCCAGCACCCCTTGGACTAGCGGGGGGGCCAGGCCCCACGAGCAGTACTTC. Translated, it gives CASTPWTSGGARPHEQYF.

This clonotype was observed a few times. The rearrangement uses TRBV18 and TRBJ2-5; D not resolved. Germline values: CDR1 KGHSH, CDR2 LQKENI. With 2 bases removed from V and 7 bases from J, the gap between germline ends came to 14 bases. The CDR3 is made up of 14 amino acids. CDR3 DNA sequence: TGTGCCAGCTCACCAGATACCCCCTTGGTGACCCAGTACTTC. It translates to CASSPDTPLVTQYF.